One and the same sample provided the 25 T cell receptor beta chains below, sequenced in a study of response to subunit inactivated influenza vaccine. TCRdb re-analysed the RT-PCR reads in MiXCR, keeping a single row per CDR3 protein. The sample records hundreds of thousands of distinct CDR3 sequences, approximately 17% being singletons. Sequencing was performed on PBMCs from blood, taken more than 4 days after vaccination. The source is a man aged 45 to 65 who received an inactivated influenza vaccine.

The chain employs TRBV5-1 and TRBJ1-6, with TRBD1 matching over 10 bases. The CDR3 extends over 13 amino acids. Unmatched junction bases numbered 2, after V lost 6 bases and J lost 8 bases. Germline values: CDR1 SGHRS, CDR2 YFSETQ. The CDR3 spells CASKTGGDSPLHF. The CDR3 DNA follows: TGCGCCAGCAAGACAGGGGGCGATTCACCCCTCCACTTT.

A few counts support this clonotype. This rearrangement joins TRBV20-1 to TRBJ2-1, with TRBD2 identical over 8 bases. Germline-derived CDR1 and CDR2 are DFQATT and SNEGSKA (reference sequence). The V and J ends lost 4 bases and 9 bases, in that order; junction bases with no gene match: 2. This CDR3 region has 11 residues. The DNA of the CDR3 is TGCAGTGCTATTGCGGGGGGTGAGCAGTTCTTC. Protein: CSAIAGGEQFF.

V gene TRBV6-2 or TRBV6-3 combines with J gene TRBJ2-7, with TRBD2 identical over 11 bases. The CDR3 has 17 amino acids. V shed 5 bases, J shed 3 bases, and the junction held 12 bases outside the gene matches. Germline V gene data show CDR1 as MNHEY and CDR2 as SVGEGT. The CDR3 loop is CASSLLRLAGWDYEQYF. The CDR3 DNA reads TGTGCCAGCAGTCTTTTAAGACTAGCGGGATGGGACTACGAGCAGTACTTC.

This clonotype has ten or more counts. The J gene is TRBJ2-1, the V gene TRBV6-1; 8 nucleotides agree with TRBD2. The ends lost 6 bases at V and 0 bases at J; junction bases unmatched: 4. The V gene's germline CDR1 is MNHNS and CDR2 SASEGT. CDR3 length equals 15 residues. CDR3 amino acids: CASRPSGSSYNEQFF. DNA for the CDR3: TGTGCCAGCAGACCAAGCGGGAGCTCCTACAATGAGCAGTTCTTC.

This clonotype was detected a few times. V and J are TRBV28 and TRBJ2-5, with 8 bases that match TRBD1. Unmatched junction bases numbered 8, after V lost 3 bases and J lost 5 bases. This CDR3 spans 15 amino acids. CDR1 and CDR2 (germline): MDHEN, SYDVKM. CDR3: CASSLNTGGRETQYF. The CDR3 DNA reads TGTGCCAGCAGTTTGAATACAGGGGGGAGGGAGACCCAGTACTTC.

This clonotype was counted many times. The chain links TRBV6-5 to TRBJ1-1, with TRBD1 matching 7 bases. Germline lookup yields CDR1 MNHEY and CDR2 SVGAGI. The V and J ends lost 2 bases and 5 bases, in that order; junction bases with no gene match: 5. This CDR3 contains 14 residues. The chain's CDR3 is CASSYTGVRTEAFF. CDR3 bases: TGTGCCAGCAGTTACACAGGGGTAAGGACTGAAGCTTTCTTT.

This clonotype was recorded a few times. The chain uses TRBV6-2 or TRBV6-3 and TRBJ2-7; TRBD2 aligns across 7 bases. This CDR3 region has 12 residues. The V gene's germline CDR1 is MNHEY and CDR2 SVGEGT. With V trimmed by 2 bases and J by 7 bases, 2 bases remained unmatched. CDR3 region: CASSYPGGEQYF. The CDR3, as DNA: TGTGCCAGCAGTTACCCCGGGGGGGAGCAGTACTTC.

This clonotype was seen a few times. The chain couples TRBV4-3 to TRBJ2-5, with 8 positions matching TRBD1. After removal of 1 base from V and 5 bases from J, the junction contained 6 bases not matched to a gene. This CDR3 is built from 15 residues. CDR1 is LGHNA and CDR2 is YSLEER in the germline V gene. The CDR3 sequence: CASSQGARGQETQYF. The CDR3 region has the DNA TGCGCCAGCAGCCAAGGTGCCAGGGGGCAGGAGACCCAGTACTTC.

The V gene is TRBV4-2, the J gene TRBJ2-5; 7 positions agree with TRBD1. The germline gives CDR1 LGHNA, CDR2 YNFKEQ. This CDR3 comprises 15 residues. The V and J ends lost 0 bases and 1 base, in that order; junction bases with no gene match: 2. The CDR3 DNA reads as TGTGCCAGCAGCCAAGATAGACAGGGCCAAGAGACCCAGTACTTC. Translation: CASSQDRQGQETQYF.

This clonotype came up many times. This sequence joins TRBV7-8 and TRBJ2-5; D is possibly TRBD2 (5 bases). Germline CDR1 and CDR2: SGHVS and FQNEAQ. Trimming removed 5 bases from V and 4 bases from J, with 11 bases in between. The CDR3 has 13 amino acids. The CDR3 spells CASSLAGPETQYF. DNA for the CDR3: TGTGCCAGCAGCCTGGCGGGTCCAGAGACCCAGTACTTC.

This clonotype was observed many times. The rearrangement links TRBV25-1 to TRBJ2-7; 10 bases match TRBD1. Germline CDR1 reads MGHDK; CDR2 reads SYGVNS. Unmatched junction bases numbered 7, after V lost 6 bases and J lost 2 bases. The CDR3 has 15 residues. CDR3 coding DNA: TGTGCCAGCAGCCCGGGACAGGGGATTACCTACGAGCAGTACTTC. Its translation: CASSPGQGITYEQYF.

This clonotype was picked up many times. The chain has TRBV28 and TRBJ2-7, with TRBD2 as a possible D gene (6 bases). V lost 6 bases to trimming and J lost 0 bases, with 24 bases between them. The CDR3 has 18 amino acids. The V gene's germline CDR1 is MDHEN and CDR2 SYDVKM. The CDR3 loop reads CASRSSRPRDSYSYEQYF. Here the CDR3 DNA reads TGTGCCAGCAGATCCAGTAGACCTCGGGACTCCTACTCCTACGAGCAGTACTTC.

Only a few counts were recorded for this clonotype. This rearrangement joins TRBV29-1 to TRBJ2-5; 7 bases line up with TRBD1. The CDR3 consists of 16 residues. The germline V gene has CDR1 SQVTM and CDR2 ANQGSEA. Unmatched junction bases numbered 13, after V lost 1 base and J lost 5 bases. The CDR3 loop is CSVEGGETGFGETQYF. The CDR3 DNA reads as TGCAGCGTTGAAGGCGGTGAGACAGGGTTTGGGGAGACCCAGTACTTC.

This chain's CDR3 is CASSLSDRGGYEQYF. The CDR3 coding sequence is TGTGCCAGCAGTTTATCGGACAGGGGGGGATACGAGCAGTACTTC. The rearrangement links TRBV27 to TRBJ2-7; 10 positions agree with TRBD1. This CDR3 is built from 15 residues. From germline, CDR1 is MNHEY and CDR2 SMNVEV (reference sequence). V trimming: 0 bases; J trimming: 4 bases; junction bases outside the gene matches: 3.

This clonotype has ten or more counts. The V call is TRBV25-1, the J call TRBJ2-3; D remains ambiguous. This CDR3 spans 11 amino acids. The germline V gene has CDR1 MGHDK and CDR2 SYGVNS. Trimming cost V 4 bases and J 5 bases, with 4 bases left between them. CDR3 residues: CASSVGDTQYF. The CDR3 region has the DNA TGTGCCAGCAGTGTGGGAGATACGCAGTATTTT.

This chain connects TRBV7-2 to TRBJ1-5; possible D gene TRBD1, 5 bases. Between the trimmed V and J ends, which lost 2 bases and 3 bases, there was a span of 14 bases. The length of the CDR3 is 16 residues. The germline CDR1 and CDR2 sequences are SGHTA and FQGNSA. The CDR3 reads CASSLSKGPDNQPQHF. In DNA, the CDR3 is TGTGCCAGCAGCTTATCGAAGGGGCCAGACAATCAGCCCCAGCATTTT.

The V gene is TRBV6-6, the J gene TRBJ2-7; 8 nucleotides align to TRBD1. The V gene end was trimmed by 4 bases and the J gene end by 9 bases; junction bases not matched to a gene: 8. Germline V CDR1 and CDR2: MNHNY, SVGAGI (reference sequence). The CDR3 is 13 amino acids. The CDR3 sequence is CASSSLRTGMQYF. CDR3 sequence (DNA): TGTGCCAGCAGTTCCCTCAGGACAGGGATGCAGTACTTC.

In its sample, this clonotype was seen a few times. The chain combines TRBV25-1 with TRBJ1-3; no firm D call. The CDR3 covers 12 residues. Germline V gene sequence: CDR1 MGHDK, CDR2 SYGVNS. Trimming removed 8 bases at V and 2 bases at J, with 7 bases between. The CDR3: CASGYAGNTIYF. The CDR3 coding sequence is TGTGCCAGCGGGTATGCTGGAAACACCATATATTTT.

V and J are TRBV15 and TRBJ2-1; D possibly matches TRBD1 or TRBD2 (5 bases each). With 4 bases removed from V and 6 bases from J, the gap between germline ends came to 16 bases. There are 15 residues in the CDR3. CDR1 is LNHNV and CDR2 is YYDKDF in the germline V gene (reference sequence). In DNA, the CDR3 is TGTGCCACCAGCACAGAGGGACGGCGATCCAATGAGCAGTTCTTC. Translation gives CATSTEGRRSNEQFF.

This clonotype came up a few times. The rearrangement uses TRBV12-3 or TRBV12-4 and TRBJ2-7, with D unclear. The V and J ends lost 2 bases and 2 bases respectively, with 10 bases between them. The CDR3 is 14 residues long. CDR3 coding DNA: TGTGCCAGCAGTTTATGGCTTCAAACCTACGAGCAGTACTTC. It specifies CASSLWLQTYEQYF.

This chain connects TRBV12-3 or TRBV12-4 to TRBJ2-2; D remains ambiguous. V was trimmed by 7 bases and J by 0 bases, leaving 9 bases between them. This CDR3 comprises 14 residues. CDR3 in amino acids: CASNRESNTGELFF. The DNA of the CDR3 is TGTGCCAGCAACAGAGAATCGAACACCGGGGAGCTGTTTTTT.

V is TRBV6-1 and J is TRBJ1-2; 7 nucleotides match TRBD1. There are 16 residues in the CDR3. V lost 6 bases and J lost 9; bases outside the gene matches: 19. Germline V gene data show CDR1 as MNHNS and CDR2 as SASEGT. CDR3 nucleotide sequence: TGTGCCAGCAGGGGGGTGACAGGGCCCTTTTACTACAGCTACACCTTC. Translated: CASRGVTGPFYYSYTF.

In its sample, this clonotype was seen a few times. CDR3 region: CASSLSPSGISTDTQYF. Written as DNA, the CDR3 is TGTGCCAGCAGCTTATCGCCTAGCGGGATCAGCACAGATACGCAGTATTTT. V gene TRBV7-2 combines with J gene TRBJ2-3; 9 nucleotides match TRBD2. The V segment lost 2 bases and the J segment 0 bases; nucleotides outside the gene matches: 6. CDR1 is SGHTA and CDR2 is FQGNSA in the germline V gene. CDR3 length: 17 amino acids.

A few counts support this clonotype. V and J are TRBV5-1 and TRBJ1-1; 8 nucleotides match TRBD1. Germline lookup yields CDR1 SGHRS and CDR2 YFSETQ. V trimming: 3 bases; J trimming: 0 bases; junction bases outside the gene matches: 25. This CDR3 spans 22 amino acids. The CDR3 DNA reads TGCGCCAGCAGCTCCGGACAGGGAGGATTCGGTGGTTCCGCGCCCATGAACACTGAAGCTTTCTTT. Translating gives CASSSGQGGFGGSAPMNTEAFF.

This clonotype has just a few counts. The rearrangement uses TRBV20-1 and TRBJ2-1, with TRBD1 matching 8 bases. Germline V gene lookup returns CDR1 DFQATT and CDR2 SNEGSKA (reference sequence). This CDR3 has 14 amino acids. V was clipped by 3 bases and J by 6 bases; unmatched bases: 7. CDR3 nucleotide sequence: TGCAGTGCTAGGGCGCAGGGGGCAATCAATGAGCAGTTCTTC. Translated, it gives CSARAQGAINEQFF.